One and the same sample provided the 30 T cell receptor beta chains below, sequenced in a study of cytomegalovirus exposure and HLA in healthy donors. The study ran its PCR with 60 Vbeta and 13 Jbeta primers. Using immunoSEQ multiplex PCR, the repertoire was profiled, and TCRdb retains in-frame clones only, with some absent. Of about 160,000 clones listed, roughly 63% are singletons. The sample was PBMCs. These TCRs come from a woman aged 55 to 70 in good health and CMV-seropositive.

This clone was recorded a few times. This sequence joins TRBV5-1 and TRBJ2-1; 7 bases align to TRBD2. The CDR3 totals 14 residues. Trimming at V came to 4 bases and at J to 7 bases, leaving 8 bases not matched to a gene. Germline values: CDR1 SGHRS, CDR2 YFSETQ. CDR3 region: CASSRTSVVNEQFF. The CDR3 bases are TGCGCCAGCAGCCGTACTAGCGTCGTTAATGAGCAGTTCTTC.

The gene calls are TRBV10-3 and TRBJ2-2; 8 nucleotides match TRBD2. This CDR3 comprises 13 residues. The junction had 1 base not matched to a gene; V was cut back by 4 bases and J by 6 bases. Germline V gene data show CDR1 as ENHRY and CDR2 as SYGVKD. The DNA for the CDR3 is TGTGCCATCAGTGTAGCGGGACCCGGGGAGCTGTTTTTT. Translation gives CAISVAGPGELFF.

This sequence joins TRBV15 and TRBJ2-2; 9 bases agree with TRBD1. The CDR3 is made up of 16 amino acids. V shed 0 bases and J 6 bases; nucleotides not matched to a gene: 5. The V gene's germline CDR1 is LNHNV and CDR2 YYDKDF (reference sequence). CDR3 sequence reads: CATSRDLTGGAGELFF. CDR3 nucleotides: TGTGCCACCAGCAGAGATCTGACAGGGGGGGCCGGGGAGCTGTTTTTT.

This clone was seen only a few times. The chain couples TRBV20-1 to TRBJ1-1; D possibly corresponds to TRBD1 (6 bases). The germline V and J ends were trimmed by 6 bases and 7 bases, with 12 bases remaining between them. Germline V gives CDR1 DFQATT, CDR2 SNEGSKA (reference sequence). The CDR3 is made up of 11 amino acids. This CDR3 is CSAAFRGEAFF. The CDR3 region has the DNA TGCAGTGCAGCTTTCAGGGGTGAAGCTTTCTTT.

The chain carries TRBV7-3 and TRBJ2-6, with D maybe TRBD1 (5 bases). This CDR3 has 16 residues. Germline CDR1 reads SGHTA; CDR2 reads FQGTGA. V lost 5 bases to trimming and J lost 0 bases, with 11 bases between them. CDR3 region: CASSRGHLSGANVLTF. CDR3 sequence (DNA): TGTGCCAGCAGCCGTGGACACCTCTCTGGGGCCAACGTCCTGACTTTC.

This clone was seen a few times. V is TRBV5-1 and J is TRBJ2-7; 13 nucleotides agree with TRBD2. The CDR3 covers 16 residues. Looked up from germline, CDR1 is SGHRS and CDR2 is YFSETQ. The V gene end was trimmed by 2 bases and the J gene end by 3 bases; junction bases not matched to a gene: 5. The CDR3 DNA follows: TGCGCCAGCAGCTTCACTAGCGGGAGGGCTAGCTACGAGCAGTACTTC. The encoded protein is CASSFTSGRASYEQYF.

This rearrangement joins TRBV7-9 to TRBJ1-1, with TRBD1 as a possible D gene (6 bases). The V end lost 1 base, the J end lost 1 base, and 13 bases lay between the germline ends. Germline loops: CDR1 SEHNR, CDR2 FQNEAQ (reference sequence). The CDR3 has 16 amino acids. The CDR3 reads CASSLGAAQGNTEAFF. CDR3 coding DNA: TGTGCCAGCAGCTTAGGCGCCGCACAGGGGAACACTGAAGCTTTCTTT.

This clone was seen only once. The rearrangement links TRBV27 to TRBJ2-3; D may be TRBD2 (5 bases). Trimming removed 6 bases at V and 5 bases at J, with 15 bases between. The CDR3 is 14 amino acids. From germline, CDR1 is MNHEY and CDR2 SMNVEV (reference sequence). The CDR3 nucleotides are TGTGCCAGCAGGTCCTGGGAGCGCCGAGATACGCAGTATTTT. Residues: CASRSWERRDTQYF.

The chain carries TRBV28 and TRBJ1-5, with 9 bases lining up with TRBD1. J lost 0 bases, V lost 3 bases, and 3 bases had no gene match. CDR1 is MDHEN, CDR2 SYDVKM, per germline. The length of the CDR3 is 16 residues. CDR3 in amino acids: CASSFGTGFSNQPQHF. The CDR3 coding sequence is TGTGCCAGCAGTTTCGGGACAGGGTTTAGCAATCAGCCCCAGCATTTT.

This chain connects TRBV9 to TRBJ2-5; tentatively, D is TRBD2 (6 bases). In germline, CDR1 is SGDLS, CDR2 YYNGEE. The V and J ends lost 4 bases and 2 bases respectively, with 18 bases between them. This CDR3 comprises 16 residues. The CDR3 DNA reads as TGTGCCAGCAGCCCATTCGGAGGGCAGGGACAAGAGACCCAGTACTTC. Residues: CASSPFGGQGQETQYF.

This clone was seen a few times. The chain has TRBV7-8 and TRBJ1-1; possible D gene TRBD1, 5 bases. Trimming pared 2 bases from V and 1 base from J, leaving 11 bases between. Germline V gene sequence: CDR1 SGHVS, CDR2 FQNEAQ. The CDR3 is made up of 15 amino acids. CDR3 sequence: CASSLLGQGNTEAFF. CDR3 in DNA: TGTGCCAGCAGCTTACTCGGGCAGGGGAACACTGAAGCTTTCTTT. Based on the CDR3 plus reference TRBV7-8 and TRBJ1-1, the full variable domain is GAGVSQSPRYKVAKRGQDVALRCDPISGHVSLFWYQQALGQGPEFLTYFQNEAQLDKSGLPSDRFFAERPEGSVSTLKIQRTQQEDSAVYLCASSLLGQGNTEAFFGQGTRLTVV.

The chain recombines TRBV5-4 with TRBJ1-2; the match to TRBD1 covers 7 bases. From germline, CDR1 is SGHNT and CDR2 YYREEE (reference sequence). This CDR3 region has 14 residues. Unmatched junction bases numbered 7, after V lost 2 bases and J lost 6 bases. The CDR3 loop reads CASSLRGRGNGYTF. CDR3 nucleotides: TGTGCCAGCAGCTTAAGGGGGCGCGGTAATGGCTACACCTTC.

The V and J genes are TRBV15 and TRBJ2-1; 9 bases agree with TRBD2. CDR1 is LNHNV, CDR2 YYDKDF, per germline (reference sequence). With 3 bases clipped from V and 4 bases from J, the junction kept 7 bases outside the gene matches. This CDR3 region has 16 residues. The CDR3 region is CATSSPSGISYNEQFF. CDR3 bases: TGTGCCACCAGCAGTCCTAGCGGGATATCATACAATGAGCAGTTCTTC.

The chain joins TRBV27 to TRBJ1-5, with 7 nucleotides matching TRBD1. Germline-derived CDR1 and CDR2 are MNHEY and SMNVEV (reference sequence). Trimming took 5 bases from V and 0 from J; bases not matched to a gene: 10. This CDR3 is built from 17 residues. DNA for the CDR3: TGTGCCAGCAGTCCACTCAGGGGGATTAATAGCAATCAGCCCCAGCATTTT. This codes for CASSPLRGINSNQPQHF.

The V call is TRBV19, the J call TRBJ1-1; TRBD1 is a possible D gene (6 bases). Trimming took 7 bases from V and 2 from J, leaving 11 bases between them. The CDR3 runs to 13 residues. CDR1 LNHDA and CDR2 SQIVND come from the germline V gene (reference sequence). The CDR3 loop is CASMGDINTEAFF. As DNA, the CDR3 is TGTGCCAGTATGGGGGACATCAACACTGAAGCTTTCTTT.

With regard to this clone: The same CDR3 also results from other DNA sequences found in this sample. The chain joins TRBV28 to TRBJ2-7, with 8 bases matching TRBD1. The CDR3 runs to 15 residues. V was pared by 5 bases and J by 2 bases, with 8 bases of the junction left unmatched. Germline-derived CDR1 and CDR2 are MDHEN and SYDVKM. CDR3 DNA: TGTGCCAGCAGTGGGCCCGGGACAGGAACCTACGAGCAGTACTTC. Its translation is CASSGPGTGTYEQYF.

V usage is TRBV4-3 and J usage is TRBJ2-3, with 8 bases identical to TRBD2. The trim removed 0 bases at V and 0 bases at J, leaving 11 bases unmatched. CDR1 and CDR2 (germline): LGHNA, YSLEER. The length of the CDR3 is 19 residues. The CDR3 sequence is CASSQEGISGTTSTDTQYF. The CDR3 DNA reads TGCGCCAGCAGCCAAGAGGGGATTAGCGGGACAACTAGCACAGATACGCAGTATTTT.

J is TRBJ1-4 and V is TRBV29-1, with a possible D match to TRBD1 (5 bases). Germline CDR1 is SQVTM and CDR2 is ANQGSEA. The V gene lost 0 bases and the J gene lost 4 bases, with 12 bases spanning the gap. CDR3 length: 15 residues. The CDR3 sequence: CSVEELTVLNEKLFF. The CDR3 DNA reads as TGCAGCGTTGAAGAGTTGACAGTTCTTAATGAAAAACTGTTTTTT.

In its sample, this clone was seen a few times. The J gene is TRBJ2-6, the V gene TRBV19; 8 bases align to TRBD1. Trimming cost V 5 bases and J 3 bases; bases outside gene matches: 12. Germline CDR1 is LNHDA and CDR2 is SQIVND (reference sequence). The CDR3 contains 18 residues. DNA of the CDR3: TGTGCCAGTAGTCAACTAAGGACAGGGTTTGGTGGGGCCAACGTCCTGACTTTC. Translated: CASSQLRTGFGGANVLTF.

As DNA, the CDR3 is TGTGCCAGCAGTCTTCCAGGAGGCGCCTACGAGCAGTACTTC. Encoded protein: CASSLPGGAYEQYF. J is TRBJ2-7 and V is TRBV28, with a tentative D call TRBD2 (5 bases). Trimming removed 5 bases from V and 2 bases from J, with 13 bases in between. Germline-derived CDR1 and CDR2 are MDHEN and SYDVKM. This CDR3 is built from 14 residues.

The chain uses TRBV5-1 and TRBJ2-7; 15 positions match TRBD2. With V trimmed by 4 bases and J by 6 bases, 14 bases remained unmatched. The CDR3 consists of 18 residues. Germline-derived CDR1 and CDR2 are SGHRS and YFSETQ. As DNA, the CDR3 is TGCGCCAGCAGCGGGGGGGGACTAGCGGGAGGCGCCACGACCGAGCAGTACTTC. Protein product: CASSGGGLAGGATTEQYF.

This chain uses TRBV21-1 with TRBJ2-4; the table's D gene call, TRBD2, was not cross checked with the DNA. TRBV21-1 is flagged as a pseudogene. The CDR3 has 15 residues. DNA of the CDR3: TGTGCCAGCAGCGGCCCCGAGGGTAGTCCAAACATTCAGTACTTC. Translating it yields CASSGPEGSPNIQYF.

The genes are TRBV6-1 and TRBJ2-3; 10 bases are shared with TRBD1. The CDR3 contains 15 residues. Germline loops: CDR1 MNHNS, CDR2 SASEGT. Trimming took 4 bases from V and 6 from J; bases not matched to a gene: 7. The CDR3 is CASSGTGTGVDTQYF. CDR3 DNA: TGTGCCAGCAGTGGCACCGGGACAGGGGTGGATACGCAGTATTTT.

The chain combines TRBV9 with TRBJ2-3; TRBD2 aligns across 7 bases. Germline V CDR1 and CDR2: SGDLS, YYNGEE. V was pared by 0 bases and J by 6 bases, with 10 bases of the junction left unmatched. The CDR3 runs 16 residues. The DNA for the CDR3 is TGTGCCAGCAGCGTAGGTAGTTCTAGCGGAAGCGATACGCAGTATTTT. It codes for CASSVGSSSGSDTQYF.

The V and J genes are TRBV6-5 and TRBJ2-3; 7 positions match TRBD2. The CDR3 is 15 residues long. V shed 0 bases, J shed 4 bases, and the junction held 4 bases outside the gene matches. Germline V gives CDR1 MNHEY, CDR2 SVGAGI. The CDR3 bases are TGTGCCAGCAGTTACTCTGGCGGGAGTGCAGATACGCAGTATTTT. Translating it yields CASSYSGGSADTQYF.

This clone was observed a few times. This chain connects TRBV27 to TRBJ2-7; perhaps TRBD2 as D (8 bases). CDR1 is MNHEY, CDR2 SMNVEV, per germline (reference sequence). CDR3 length: 13 residues. The germline V and J ends were trimmed by 5 bases and 8 bases, with 16 bases remaining between them. The CDR3: CASSTGGTVKQYF. CDR3 DNA sequence: TGTGCCAGCAGTACGGGAGGGACAGTTAAGCAGTACTTC.

The gene calls are TRBV29-1 and TRBJ1-1, with 7 bases that match TRBD1. Germline V gene sequence: CDR1 SQVTM, CDR2 ANQGSEA. The CDR3 spans 13 residues. Trimming took 4 bases from V and 0 from J; bases not matched to a gene: 2. CDR3 region: CSVATGLNTEAFF. DNA for the CDR3: TGCAGCGTTGCGACAGGGTTGAACACTGAAGCTTTCTTT.

The chain has TRBV18 and TRBJ2-7, with 16 bases identical to TRBD2. Germline V gene lookup returns CDR1 KGHSH and CDR2 LQKENI. With 3 bases clipped from V and 9 bases from J, the junction kept 5 bases outside the gene matches. This CDR3 is built from 15 residues. The CDR3 reads CASSPPGTSGRAQYF. The CDR3 DNA follows: TGTGCCAGCTCACCCCCCGGGACTAGCGGGAGGGCGCAGTACTTC.

The table lists this clone with a count of one. CDR3 sequence (DNA): TGCGCCAGCAGCCCGGGACAGGCAATCCTAACCGAGCAGTACTTC. This encodes CASSPGQAILTEQYF. This sequence joins TRBV5-1 and TRBJ2-7, with 8 nucleotides matching TRBD1. Trimming cost V 4 bases and J 6 bases; bases outside gene matches: 12. The CDR3 is 15 residues long. Germline V CDR1 and CDR2: SGHRS, YFSETQ.

This clone was seen more than once but under ten times. The rearrangement uses TRBV7-2 and TRBJ2-3, with D unclear. The CDR3 extends over 13 amino acids. The V end lost 2 bases, the J end lost 5 bases, and 8 bases lay between the germline ends. Germline CDR1 reads SGHTA; CDR2 reads FQGNSA. The CDR3 coding sequence is TGTGCCAGCAGCTTATCGGGTTTAGATACGCAGTATTTT. This translates into CASSLSGLDTQYF.